This T cell receptor (beta chain) was profiled in a study of CD8+ T cells in alopecia areata. Treatment given: oral pan-JAK inhibitor, 5-10 mg twice daily. Trimming cost V 4 bases and J 6 bases, with 9 bases left between them. This CDR3 has 13 amino acids. Germline-derived CDR1 and CDR2 are SEHNR and FQNEAQ (reference sequence). Study-level points and caveats: Shared TCR sequences were less clear between patients than in mice, possibly partly from HLA diversity.

Reverse transcribed after extraction, RNA yielded cDNA as the sequencing template. Profiled with immunoSEQ multiplex PCR; TCRdb holds only in-frame clones, not every one. The table lists roughly 200,000 clones, about 40% of them singletons. This clone was detected many times. Its cognate antigen is unknown. The chain combines TRBV7-9 with TRBJ2-2; D unresolved. Sequenced here: CD4+ T cells sorted from blood, sampled between weeks 36 and 40, from a patient treated with tofacitinib. This clonotype was obtained from a human donor with alopecia areata. CDR3 protein: CASSSGGSGELFF. Written as DNA, the CDR3 is TGTGCCAGCAGCTCGGGTGGGTCCGGGGAGCTGTTTTTT.